The 26 T cell receptor beta chains in this list originate from one sample, sequenced in a study of blood T cell repertoires in COVID-19. The table came from immunoSEQ multiplex PCR; TCRdb's copy has only in-frame clones and leaves some out. Counted here are roughly 170,000 clones, around 83% occurring once; the ten biggest clones make up under 6.5%. The specimen was peripheral blood. Source of these receptors: a woman aged 45-60 years with COVID-19, enrolled during active disease.

This clone was detected a few times. This chain uses TRBV6-6 with TRBJ1-6, with D possibly being TRBD1 (6 bases). The CDR3 loop spans 15 amino acids. Germline CDR1 and CDR2: MNHNY and SVGAGI (reference sequence). Trimming pared 2 bases from V and 6 bases from J, leaving 11 bases between. The CDR3 here is CASSYVQGTNSPLHF. CDR3 DNA sequence: TGTGCCAGCAGTTACGTACAGGGAACTAATTCACCCCTCCACTTT.

The chain joins TRBV2 to TRBJ2-1; 10 nucleotides line up with TRBD2. V lost 7 bases and J lost 6; bases outside the gene matches: 15. Germline CDR1 reads SNHLY; CDR2 reads FYNNEI. The CDR3 has 17 residues. The CDR3 loop is CASKSLPDSGRSNEQFF. CDR3 DNA: TGTGCCAGCAAATCCCTTCCGGATAGCGGGAGGTCCAATGAGCAGTTCTTC.

A single count supports this clone. CDR3 nucleotides: TGTGCCATGGGGGCCGGGACTAGCGGGGGAGGTGAGTTCTTC. Its protein product is CAMGAGTSGGGEFF. The rearrangement uses TRBV2 and TRBJ2-1; TRBD2 aligns across 14 bases. The germline V gene has CDR1 SNHLY and CDR2 FYNNEI. The CDR3 extends over 14 amino acids. Trimming cost V 10 bases and J 14 bases; bases outside gene matches: 13.

This chain links TRBV7-9 with TRBJ2-7; 9 nucleotides line up with TRBD2. Germline assignment: CDR1 SEHNR and CDR2 FQNEAQ (reference sequence). The CDR3 consists of 16 residues. J gave up 4 bases and V 1 base, and 8 bases lay outside the gene matches. The CDR3 nucleotides read TGTGCCAGCAGCTTAGGGGAAGCGGGGGGTTTATACGAGCAGTACTTC. Amino acids: CASSLGEAGGLYEQYF.

This clone was observed a single time. CDR3 loop: CASSFGGGNTGELFF. Here the CDR3 DNA reads TGTGCCAGCAGTTTCGGCGGGGGGAACACCGGGGAGCTGTTTTTT. The chain joins TRBV5-4 to TRBJ2-2, with 7 nucleotides matching TRBD2. Per germline, CDR1 SGHNT and CDR2 YYREEE (reference sequence). The junction had 5 bases not matched to a gene; V was cut back by 5 bases and J by 1 base. The CDR3 has 15 residues.

This chain joins TRBV4-1 and TRBJ2-7; D is unresolved. CDR1 is MGHRA, CDR2 YSYEKL, per germline. Trimming left V 1 base short and J 8 bases short, with 9 bases between. This CDR3 is 12 amino acids long. The DNA for the CDR3 is TGCGCCAGCAGCCAAGCGGGTAGCCAGCAGTACTTC. Translated: CASSQAGSQQYF.

The genes are TRBV3-1 (or the pseudogene TRBV3-2) and TRBJ2-2, with D unclear. Deletions cut 4 bases from V and 1 base from J, with 10 bases between. The CDR3 runs 15 residues. Germline CDR1 is LGHDT and CDR2 is YNNKEL (reference sequence). This CDR3 reads CASSPRVVNTGELFF. The CDR3 region has the DNA TGTGCCAGCAGCCCGCGCGTCGTGAACACCGGGGAGCTGTTTTTT.

The rearrangement uses TRBV2 and TRBJ2-5, with 9 nucleotides matching TRBD1. Trimming cost V 4 bases and J 5 bases; bases outside gene matches: 11. CDR1 SNHLY and CDR2 FYNNEI come from the germline V gene. The CDR3 loop spans 16 amino acids. CDR3 DNA: TGTGCCAGCAGTGCGGCGACAGGGGGGTCTCTGGAGACCCAGTACTTC. Residues: CASSAATGGSLETQYF.

This chain connects TRBV4-1 to TRBJ2-3; TRBD2 is a possible D gene (6 bases). Germline V CDR1 and CDR2: MGHRA, YSYEKL. The CDR3 totals 15 residues. Trimming pared 0 bases from V and 3 bases from J, leaving 10 bases between. Here the CDR3 reads CASSQEGAGTDTQYF. The CDR3, as DNA: TGCGCCAGCAGCCAAGAAGGGGCGGGGACAGATACGCAGTATTTT.

The CDR3: CAISESGQGETQYF. The CDR3 DNA is TGTGCCATCAGTGAGTCGGGGCAGGGAGAGACCCAGTACTTC. The chain couples TRBV10-3 to TRBJ2-5; weak D call: TRBD1 (5 bases). V lost 0 bases and J lost 4, with 9 bases in between. This CDR3 region has 14 residues. Germline CDR1 is ENHRY and CDR2 is SYGVKD.

The chain couples TRBV6-4 to TRBJ2-1, with TRBD1 as a possible D gene (6 bases). CDR1 MRHNA and CDR2 SNTAGT come from the germline V gene. The CDR3 sequence is 15 residues long. V was clipped by 0 bases and J by 8 bases, with 14 bases between them. The CDR3 here is CASSDSPQGRDEQFF. In DNA, the CDR3 is TGTGCCAGCAGTGACTCCCCGCAGGGGCGGGATGAGCAGTTCTTC.

The chain has TRBV6-5 and TRBJ1-1; tentative D call: TRBD1 (6 bases). The CDR3 extends over 15 amino acids. V lost 0 bases and J lost 8, with 16 bases in between. The V gene's germline CDR1 is MNHEY and CDR2 SVGAGI. The CDR3 nucleotides read TGTGCCAGCAGTTACTCTTTATATGGGGGCTCAGAAGCTTTCTTT. Residues: CASSYSLYGGSEAFF.

The V gene is TRBV2, the J gene TRBJ1-5; no clear D gene. The CDR3 sequence is 14 residues long. Looked up from germline, CDR1 is SNHLY and CDR2 is FYNNEI. Trimming pared 7 bases from V and 4 bases from J, leaving 14 bases between. Here the CDR3 reads CASTGAFVNQPQHF. For the CDR3, the DNA is TGTGCCAGCACAGGTGCCTTTGTAAATCAGCCCCAGCATTTT. Together with reference TRBV2 and TRBJ1-5, the CDR3 gives the full variable domain: EPEVTQTPSHQVTQMGQEVILRCVPISNHLYFYWYRQILGQKVEFLVSFYNNEISEKSEIFDDQFSVERPDGSNFTLKIRSTKLEDSAMYFCASTGAFVNQPQHFGDGTRLSIL.

The chain recombines TRBV5-1 with TRBJ2-7; 9 nucleotides match TRBD2. V was clipped by 1 base and J by 2 bases; unmatched bases: 4. The CDR3 loop spans 15 amino acids. Germline CDR1 SGHRS, CDR2 YFSETQ. CDR3 coding DNA: TGCGCCAGCAGCTTGAGAGCTAGCGGGGCCTACGAGCAGTACTTC. Translating it yields CASSLRASGAYEQYF.

This clone came up once. This rearrangement joins TRBV27 to TRBJ2-7; TRBD2 might be the D (6 bases). V dropped 0 bases and J dropped 3 bases, with 6 bases sitting between them. This CDR3 has 13 residues. Germline V lookup: CDR1 MNHEY, CDR2 SMNVEV (reference sequence). CDR3 region: CASSLSEGYEQYF. DNA for the CDR3: TGTGCCAGCAGTTTATCGGAGGGCTACGAGCAGTACTTC.

The rearrangement joins TRBV7-3 to TRBJ2-7; TRBD2 agrees at 8 bases. V dropped 4 bases and J dropped 5; count of bases not matched to a gene: 4. This CDR3 region has 13 residues. In germline, CDR1 is SGHTA, CDR2 FQGTGA. The CDR3 sequence is CASSSRGGNEQYF. CDR3 sequence (DNA): TGTGCCAGCAGCTCCCGGGGGGGGAACGAGCAGTACTTC.

The chain recombines TRBV19 with TRBJ2-2, with TRBD1 matching 9 bases. CDR1 is LNHDA and CDR2 is SQIVND in the germline V gene (reference sequence). The CDR3 runs to 19 residues. The V segment lost 2 bases and the J segment 4 bases; nucleotides outside the gene matches: 14. The CDR3 is CASSISRPGDRVSTGELFF. CDR3 DNA sequence: TGTGCCAGTAGTATATCTAGGCCGGGGGACAGGGTGAGCACCGGGGAGCTGTTTTTT.

The CDR3 bases are TGTGCCTGGTGGGCTGGCAATTCACCCCTCCACTTT. It specifies CAWWAGNSPLHF. The J gene is TRBJ1-6, the V gene TRBV30; D remains unclear. There are 12 residues in the CDR3. The V and J ends lost 5 bases and 7 bases respectively, with 9 bases between them. Germline V CDR1 and CDR2: GTSNPN, SVGIG (reference sequence). Using reference TRBV30 and TRBJ1-6 for the parts outside the CDR3, the full variable domain is SQTIHQWPATLVQPVGSPLSLECTVEGTSNPNLYWYRQAAGRGLQLLFYSVGIGQISSEVPQNLSASRPQDRQFILSSKKLLLSDSGFYLCAWWAGNSPLHFGNGTRLTVT.

V gene TRBV7-2 combines with J gene TRBJ2-7; TRBD1 matches at 10 bases. The length of the CDR3 is 16 residues. Per the germline V gene, CDR1 is SGHTA and CDR2 is FQGNSA. The V gene end was trimmed by 2 bases and the J gene end by 2 bases; junction bases not matched to a gene: 6. CDR3 in DNA: TGTGCCAGCAGCTTAACTACGGGACAGGGGACCTACGAGCAGTACTTC. It yields the protein CASSLTTGQGTYEQYF.

The rearrangement links TRBV29-1 to TRBJ2-7, with D possibly matching TRBD1 (6 bases). CDR3 size: 14 residues. Germline V gene data show CDR1 as SQVTM and CDR2 as ANQGSEA. Trimming cost V 5 bases and J 0 bases, with 14 bases left between them. The CDR3 sequence is CSVRDTGNSYEQYF. The CDR3, as DNA: TGCAGCGTTCGGGATACAGGGAACTCCTACGAGCAGTACTTC.

In its sample, this clone was seen a few times. The V gene is TRBV4-1, the J gene TRBJ2-7; a weak D match, TRBD2 (5 bases). Germline CDR1 is MGHRA and CDR2 is YSYEKL. This CDR3 region has 15 residues. V lost 1 base to trimming and J lost 0 bases, with 10 bases between them. CDR3 amino acids: CASSQVARSSYEQYF. CDR3 bases: TGCGCCAGCAGCCAAGTAGCGCGAAGCTCCTACGAGCAGTACTTC.

The genes are TRBV9 and TRBJ1-4, with TRBD1 identical over 7 bases. This CDR3 has 17 amino acids. Germline CDR1 SGDLS, CDR2 YYNGEE. V gave up 3 bases and J gave up 3 bases; unmatched junction bases: 11. The CDR3, as DNA: TGTGCCAGCAGCGCGCGACCACAGGGGTTTGCTAATGAAAAACTGTTTTTT. Translated: CASSARPQGFANEKLFF. Together with reference TRBV9 and TRBJ1-4, the CDR3 gives the full variable domain: DSGVTQTPKHLITATGQRVTLRCSPRSGDLSVYWYQQSLDQGLQFLIQYYNGEERAKGNILERFSAQQFPDLHSELNLSSLELGDSALYFCASSARPQGFANEKLFFGSGTQLSVL.

The chain uses TRBV7-9 and TRBJ1-1, with 9 nucleotides matching TRBD1. V lost 4 bases, J lost 11 bases, and 8 bases stayed unmatched. Germline V gives CDR1 SEHNR, CDR2 FQNEAQ (reference sequence). The CDR3 is 13 amino acids. This CDR3 is CASSSTGGPGAFF. In DNA form, the CDR3 reads TGTGCCAGCAGCTCGACAGGGGGGCCGGGGGCTTTCTTT. Complete variable domain (other parts from reference TRBV7-9 and TRBJ1-1): DTGVSQNPRHKITKRGQNVTFRCDPISEHNRLYWYRQTLGQGPEFLTYFQNEAQLEKSRLLSDRFSAERPKGSFSTLEIQRTEQGDSAMYLCASSSTGGPGAFFGQGTRLTVV.

The rearrangement joins TRBV5-1 to TRBJ2-5, with unresolved D. CDR1 and CDR2 from the germline V gene are SGHRS and YFSETQ. V was shortened by 1 base and J by 3 bases, with 7 bases between the two germline ends. This CDR3 comprises 13 residues. CDR3 residues: CASSLRGEETQYF. The CDR3 nucleotides read TGCGCCAGCAGCTTGCGCGGAGAAGAGACCCAGTACTTC. The full variable domain, rest sourced from reference TRBV5-1 and TRBJ2-5, is KAGVTQTPRYLIKTRGQQVTLSCSPISGHRSVSWYQQTPGQGLQFLFEYFSETQRNKGNFPGRFSGRQFSNSRSEMNVSTLELGDSALYLCASSLRGEETQYFGPGTRLLVL.

The chain employs TRBV4-3 and TRBJ2-2, with 10 nucleotides matching TRBD2. The length of the CDR3 is 15 residues. The germline gives CDR1 LGHNA, CDR2 YSLEER. The ends lost 3 bases at V and 6 bases at J; junction bases unmatched: 4. CDR3 amino acids: CASSQGLAGAGELFF. CDR3 bases: TGCGCCAGCAGCCAGGGGCTAGCGGGGGCCGGGGAGCTGTTTTTT.

The CDR3 nucleotides read TGTGCCACCAGAGTAAAAAAAGACAGGGTGTTGGCAGTC. Protein sequence: CATRVKKDRVLAV. The chain has TRBV24-1 and TRBJ2-7, with 7 positions matching TRBD1. Germline CDR1 and CDR2: KGHDR and SFDVKD. There are 13 residues in the CDR3.